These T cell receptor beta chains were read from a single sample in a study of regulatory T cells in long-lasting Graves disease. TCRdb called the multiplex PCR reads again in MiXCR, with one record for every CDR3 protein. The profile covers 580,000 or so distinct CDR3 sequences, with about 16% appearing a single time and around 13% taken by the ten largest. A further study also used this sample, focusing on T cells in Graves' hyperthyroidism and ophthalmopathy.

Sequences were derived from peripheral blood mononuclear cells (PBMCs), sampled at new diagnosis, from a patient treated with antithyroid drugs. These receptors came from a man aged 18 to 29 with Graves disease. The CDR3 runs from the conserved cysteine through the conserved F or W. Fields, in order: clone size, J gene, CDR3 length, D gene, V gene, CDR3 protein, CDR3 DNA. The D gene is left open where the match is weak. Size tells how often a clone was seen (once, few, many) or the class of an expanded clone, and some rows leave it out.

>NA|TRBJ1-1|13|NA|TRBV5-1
CASLIRGNTEAFF
TGCGCCAGCCTCATCAGGGGGAACACTGAAGCTTTCTTT
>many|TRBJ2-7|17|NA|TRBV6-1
CASSRAAQGRESYEQYF
TGTGCCAGCAGTCGCGCCGCACAGGGACGGGAATCCTACGAGCAGTACTTC
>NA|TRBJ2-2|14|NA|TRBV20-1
CSATPPVNTGELFF
TGCAGTGCTACCCCCCCAGTGAACACCGGGGAGCTGTTTTTT
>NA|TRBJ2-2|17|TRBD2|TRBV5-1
CASSLVPSGTVSGELFF
TGCGCCAGCAGCTTGGTACCTAGCGGGACCGTGTCCGGGGAGCTGTTTTTT
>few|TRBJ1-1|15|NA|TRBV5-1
CASSFDPVGGTEAFF
TGCGCCAGCAGCTTCGACCCGGTCGGAGGGACTGAAGCTTTCTTT
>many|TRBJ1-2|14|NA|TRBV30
CAWSVKGSRPLYTF
TGTGCCTGGAGTGTAAAGGGCTCGAGGCCACTCTACACCTTC
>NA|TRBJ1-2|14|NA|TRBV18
CASSTSGTNYGYTF
TGTGCCAGCTCCACGTCGGGGACGAACTATGGCTACACCTTC
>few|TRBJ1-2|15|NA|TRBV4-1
CASSQAGLIGNGYTF
TGCGCCAGCAGCCAAGCGGGGTTGATTGGGAATGGCTACACCTTC
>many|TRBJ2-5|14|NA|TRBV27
CASSSWDGEETQYF
TGTGCCAGCAGTTCCTGGGACGGTGAAGAGACCCAGTACTTC
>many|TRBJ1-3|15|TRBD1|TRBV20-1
CSAGTGPYSGNTIYF
TGCAGTGCTGGGACAGGGCCGTACTCTGGAAACACCATATATTTT
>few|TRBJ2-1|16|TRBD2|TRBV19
CASSKVAGEARNEQFF
TGTGCCAGTAGTAAGGTAGCGGGAGAGGCGAGGAATGAGCAGTTCTTC
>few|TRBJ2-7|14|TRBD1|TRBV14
CASSPTDRGYEQYF
TGTGCCAGCAGCCCCACGGACAGGGGCTACGAGCAGTACTTC
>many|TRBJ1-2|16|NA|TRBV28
CASSLWGGGMDYGYTF
TGTGCCAGCAGTTTATGGGGAGGGGGAATGGACTATGGCTACACCTTC
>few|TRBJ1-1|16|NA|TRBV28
CASSLIAFEGRTEAFF
TGTGCCAGCAGTTTAATAGCTTTCGAGGGTCGCACTGAAGCTTTCTTT
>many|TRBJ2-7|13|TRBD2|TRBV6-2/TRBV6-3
CASRASGNYEQYF
TGTGCCAGCCGGGCTAGCGGGAACTACGAGCAGTACTTC
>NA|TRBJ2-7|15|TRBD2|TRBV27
CASSLSGGRSYEQYF
TGTGCCAGCAGTTTAAGTGGCGGGAGGTCCTACGAGCAGTACTTC
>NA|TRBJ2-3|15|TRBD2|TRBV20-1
CSGRGTSGSTDTQYF
TGCAGTGGAAGAGGGACTAGCGGGAGTACAGATACGCAGTATTTT
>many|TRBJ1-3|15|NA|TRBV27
CASSYQGILGNTIYF
TGTGCCAGCAGTTATCAGGGAATACTTGGAAACACCATATATTTT
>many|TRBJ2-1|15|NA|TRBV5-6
CASSWDEESYNEQFF
TGTGCCAGCAGCTGGGACGAAGAATCCTACAATGAGCAGTTCTTC
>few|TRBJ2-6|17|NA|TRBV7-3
CASSSPPRISGANVLTF
TGTGCCAGCAGCTCGCCGCCCCGAATCTCTGGGGCCAACGTCCTGACTTTC
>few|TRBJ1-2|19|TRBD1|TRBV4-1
CASSPHSSWTGTHSYGYTF
TGCGCCAGCAGTCCTCACTCTAGCTGGACAGGGACTCACTCCTATGGCTACACCTTC
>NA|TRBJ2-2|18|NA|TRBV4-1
CASSDMTIKGANTGELFF
TGCGCCAGCAGCGACATGACGATTAAGGGAGCCAACACCGGGGAGCTGTTTTTT